This T cell receptor (beta chain) originates from a study of blood T cells in healthy people across ages. Study overall: Through template switching, about one barcoded beta molecule was captured per two T cells, as measured in model experiments.

This clonotype showed up just a few times. The germline gene is not matched at one end of the junction; a read error may be the cause. Alongside a J-beta primer mix, a sample-barcoded 5' primer served in a second PCR lasting about 7 to 12 cycles. From each sample, at least 3 million paired-end reads containing CDR3 were obtained. MiXCR, applied by TCRdb to the 5' RACE reads, yields one record per CDR3 protein. Of under 950,000 distinct CDR3 sequences listed, 22% are singletons. The TCR originated in a man aged 65 to 85 in good health. Sequencing used blood.

This CDR3 is CASNLGQGTETQYF. The CDR3 DNA is TGTGCCAGCAACTTAGGACAGGGAACGGAGACCCAGTACTTC. The genes are TRBV11-2 and TRBJ2-5, with 8 positions matching TRBD1. CDR1 is SGHAT, CDR2 FQNNGV, per germline. The CDR3 loop spans 14 amino acids. Complete variable domain (other parts from reference TRBV11-2 and TRBJ2-5): EAGVAQSPRYKIIEKRQSVAFWCNPISGHATLYWYQQILGQGPKLLIQFQNNGVVDDSQLPKDRFSAERLKGVDSTLKIQPAKLEDSAVYLCASNLGQGTETQYFGPGTRLLVL.